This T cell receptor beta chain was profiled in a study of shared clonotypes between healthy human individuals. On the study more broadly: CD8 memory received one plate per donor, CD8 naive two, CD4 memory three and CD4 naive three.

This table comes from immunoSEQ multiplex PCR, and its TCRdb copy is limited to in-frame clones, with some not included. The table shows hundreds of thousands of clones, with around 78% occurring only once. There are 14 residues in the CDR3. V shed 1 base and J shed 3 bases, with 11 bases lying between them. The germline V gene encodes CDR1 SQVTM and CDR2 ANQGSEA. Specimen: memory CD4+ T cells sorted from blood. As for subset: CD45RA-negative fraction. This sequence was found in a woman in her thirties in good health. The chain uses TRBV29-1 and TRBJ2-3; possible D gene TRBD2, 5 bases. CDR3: CSVEGEWGTDTQYF. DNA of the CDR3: TGCAGCGTTGAAGGGGAGTGGGGTACAGATACGCAGTATTTT.